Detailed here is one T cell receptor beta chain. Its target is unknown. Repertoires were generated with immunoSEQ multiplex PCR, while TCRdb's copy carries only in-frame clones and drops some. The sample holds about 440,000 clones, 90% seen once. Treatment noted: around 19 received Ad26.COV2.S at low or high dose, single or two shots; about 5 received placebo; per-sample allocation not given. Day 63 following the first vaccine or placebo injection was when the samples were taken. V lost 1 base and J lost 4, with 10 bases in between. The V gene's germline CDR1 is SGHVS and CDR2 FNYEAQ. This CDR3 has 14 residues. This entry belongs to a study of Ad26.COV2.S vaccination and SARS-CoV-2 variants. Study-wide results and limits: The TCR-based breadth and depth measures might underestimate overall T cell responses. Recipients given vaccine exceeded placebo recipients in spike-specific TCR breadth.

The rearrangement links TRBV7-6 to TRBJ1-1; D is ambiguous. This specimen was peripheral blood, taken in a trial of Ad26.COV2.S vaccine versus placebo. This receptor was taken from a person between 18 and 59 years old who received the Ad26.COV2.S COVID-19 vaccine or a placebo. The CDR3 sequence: CASSLEPWGTEAFF. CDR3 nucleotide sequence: TGTGCCAGCAGCTTAGAGCCCTGGGGCACTGAAGCTTTCTTT.